The 32 T cell receptor beta chains listed next were all sequenced from one sample in a study of cytomegalovirus exposure and HLA in healthy donors. PCR employed 60 Vbeta and 13 Jbeta primers. The assay was immunoSEQ multiplex PCR, and TCRdb's table has in-frame clones only and misses some. This sample yields approximately 190,000 clones, of which around 86% are seen a single time; roughly 0.8% belongs to the top ten. The sequencing sample was made of PBMCs. These receptors were obtained from a woman between 18 and 29 years old in good health and CMV-seronegative.

V is TRBV5-1 and J is TRBJ1-3, with D unresolved. CDR3 length: 16 residues. Trimming stripped 3 bases from V and 0 bases from J, with 13 bases between. Germline values: CDR1 SGHRS, CDR2 YFSETQ. CDR3 DNA: TGCGCCAGCAGCTCGACAATTCGGGGCTCTGGAAACACCATATATTTT. Protein sequence: CASSSTIRGSGNTIYF. Using reference TRBV5-1 and TRBJ1-3 for the parts outside the CDR3, the full variable domain is KAGVTQTPRYLIKTRGQQVTLSCSPISGHRSVSWYQQTPGQGLQFLFEYFSETQRNKGNFPGRFSGRQFSNSRSEMNVSTLELGDSALYLCASSSTIRGSGNTIYFGEGSWLTVV.

This clone was counted a few times. The V gene is TRBV4-2, the J gene TRBJ1-1, with D hard to call. The CDR3 covers 15 residues. V shed 0 bases and J shed 0 bases, with 8 bases lying between them. Germline lookup yields CDR1 LGHNA and CDR2 YNFKEQ. Here the CDR3 reads CASSQDLVLNTEAFF. In nucleotides, the CDR3 is TGTGCCAGCAGCCAAGATCTTGTCCTGAACACTGAAGCTTTCTTT.

V is TRBV5-1 and J is TRBJ2-7, with unresolved D. CDR1 and CDR2 (germline): SGHRS, YFSETQ. There are 13 residues in the CDR3. Between the trimmed V and J ends, which lost 0 bases and 2 bases, there was a span of 6 bases. CDR3 DNA sequence: TGCGCCAGCAGCTTGGGTCTTACCTACGAGCAGTACTTC. It specifies CASSLGLTYEQYF.

V gene TRBV5-1 combines with J gene TRBJ2-5; the D is unclear. Matching the DNA end better, TRBJ2-7 makes the J call doubtful. Looked up from germline, CDR1 is SGHRS and CDR2 is YFSETQ. CDR3 length: 15 amino acids. CDR3 protein: CASSPAPTVNYEQYF. In nucleotides, the CDR3 is TGCGCCAGCAGCCCGGCCCCGACGGTCAACTACGAGCAGTACTTC.

V is TRBV5-1 and J is TRBJ2-2; 7 bases line up with TRBD1. The ends lost 3 bases at V and 4 bases at J; junction bases unmatched: 9. Germline V gene sequence: CDR1 SGHRS, CDR2 YFSETQ. There are 16 residues in the CDR3. The CDR3 sequence is CASSYNDRALTGELFF. The CDR3 DNA reads as TGCGCCAGCAGCTACAATGACAGGGCACTCACCGGGGAGCTGTTTTTT.

The J gene is TRBJ1-2, the V gene TRBV10-3; 9 nucleotides line up with TRBD1. The germline CDR1 and CDR2 sequences are ENHRY and SYGVKD. This CDR3 is 14 amino acids long. V lost 6 bases and J lost 6; bases outside the gene matches: 8. Here the CDR3 reads CAISLTGGLDGYTF. CDR3 bases: TGTGCCATCAGCTTGACAGGGGGACTGGATGGCTACACCTTC.

The chain uses TRBV5-1 and TRBJ2-3, with D perhaps matching TRBD1 (6 bases). This CDR3 has 15 amino acids. V was clipped by 0 bases and J by 2 bases, with 10 bases between them. Germline V gene lookup returns CDR1 SGHRS and CDR2 YFSETQ. CDR3 region: CASSLVPGATDTQYF. The CDR3 nucleotides read TGCGCCAGCAGCTTGGTACCAGGGGCCACAGATACGCAGTATTTT.

J is TRBJ2-1 and V is TRBV7-8; 9 nucleotides agree with TRBD2. CDR3 length equals 17 residues. Trimming took 5 bases from V and 9 from J; bases not matched to a gene: 17. The germline CDR1 and CDR2 sequences are SGHVS and FQNEAQ. Here the CDR3 reads CASSLRGGSGEILEQFF. For the CDR3, the DNA is TGTGCCAGCAGCCTGCGGGGGGGCAGCGGGGAGATCCTTGAGCAGTTCTTC.

The rearrangement joins TRBV29-1 to TRBJ1-2; D perhaps matches TRBD1 (5 bases). V lost 7 bases and J lost 1, with 16 bases in between. Germline-derived CDR1 and CDR2 are SQVTM and ANQGSEA. The length of the CDR3 is 14 residues. As DNA, the CDR3 is TGCAGCGCCGGGCGGGACGCAAGTAACTATGGCTACACCTTC. Translation: CSAGRDASNYGYTF.

This chain links TRBV5-6 with TRBJ2-3; the D gene is possibly TRBD2 (5 bases). V lost 0 bases, J lost 2 bases, and 10 bases lay in between. CDR3 length: 15 amino acids. Germline V CDR1 and CDR2: SGHDT, YYEEEE. The DNA of the CDR3 is TGTGCCAGCAGCTTGGCCGGCGGGCCCACAGATACGCAGTATTTT. The encoded protein is CASSLAGGPTDTQYF.

The chain carries TRBV19 and TRBJ2-1, with TRBD2 matching 7 bases. Germline CDR1 LNHDA, CDR2 SQIVND (reference sequence). Trimming cost V 3 bases and J 7 bases; bases outside gene matches: 12. CDR3 length: 16 amino acids. CDR3 in amino acids: CASSISSGDFKNEQFF. For the CDR3, the DNA is TGTGCCAGTAGTATTTCTAGCGGAGACTTTAAGAATGAGCAGTTCTTC.

This chain joins TRBV6-4 and TRBJ2-3, with a possible D match to TRBD1 (6 bases). The CDR3 is made up of 14 amino acids. Germline loops: CDR1 MRHNA, CDR2 SNTAGT. V lost 2 bases and J 5 bases, leaving 11 bases between the germline ends. The CDR3 DNA reads TGTGCCAGCAGTGACACGACAGGTAGAGATACGCAGTATTTT. The encoded protein is CASSDTTGRDTQYF.

J is TRBJ2-7 and V is TRBV18, with 10 bases aligning to TRBD1. This CDR3 has 16 residues. Unmatched junction bases numbered 4, after V lost 0 bases and J lost 2 bases. The germline V gene has CDR1 KGHSH and CDR2 LQKENI. In DNA form, the CDR3 reads TGTGCCAGCTCACCACCGGGGACAGGGGTCCCCTACGAGCAGTACTTC. This sequence encodes CASSPPGTGVPYEQYF. The variable domain in full, with the rest retrieved from reference TRBV18 and TRBJ2-7, is NAGVMQNPRHLVRRRGQEARLRCSPMKGHSHVYWYRQLPEEGLKFMVYLQKENIIDESGMPKERFSAEFPKEGPSILRIQQVVRGDSAAYFCASSPPGTGVPYEQYFGPGTRLTVT.

The J gene is TRBJ2-3, the V gene TRBV5-1; D is uncertain. Germline-derived CDR1 and CDR2 are SGHRS and YFSETQ. The CDR3 contains 16 residues. Trimming shortened V by 0 bases and J by 2 bases, and 13 bases separated the two germline ends. In nucleotides, the CDR3 is TGCGCCAGCAGCTTGGGCGTCCACTTAATCACAGATACGCAGTATTTT. It translates to CASSLGVHLITDTQYF. The full variable domain, its missing parts supplied by reference TRBV5-1 and TRBJ2-3, is KAGVTQTPRYLIKTRGQQVTLSCSPISGHRSVSWYQQTPGQGLQFLFEYFSETQRNKGNFPGRFSGRQFSNSRSEMNVSTLELGDSALYLCASSLGVHLITDTQYFGPGTRLTVL.

The CDR3 DNA reads TGTGCCAGCAGGGGCGGGGAATCGTACCAAGAGACCCAGTACTTC. The encoded protein is CASRGGESYQETQYF. The chain couples TRBV28 to TRBJ2-5; possibly TRBD2 for D (6 bases). Trimming removed 6 bases from V and 0 bases from J, with 14 bases in between. In germline, CDR1 is MDHEN, CDR2 SYDVKM. The CDR3 has 15 residues.

The chain joins TRBV27 to TRBJ1-6; TRBD1 matches 7 bases. Germline values: CDR1 MNHEY, CDR2 SMNVEV (reference sequence). V dropped 7 bases and J dropped 5; count of bases not matched to a gene: 5. The CDR3 totals 14 residues. The CDR3 coding sequence is TGTGCCAGCAAGTTTGGGACAGATAATTCACCCCTCCACTTT. It yields the protein CASKFGTDNSPLHF.

V and J are TRBV19 and TRBJ1-4, with 7 nucleotides matching TRBD1. The CDR3 totals 18 residues. CDR1 is LNHDA, CDR2 SQIVND, per germline (reference sequence). Trimming at V came to 4 bases and at J to 1 base, leaving 12 bases not matched to a gene. The CDR3 DNA sequence: TGTGCCAGTAGTACCAACACAGACAGGGTGATAACTAATGAAAAACTGTTTTTT. This encodes CASSTNTDRVITNEKLFF.

The rearrangement uses TRBV28 and TRBJ2-7, with D hard to call. The CDR3 spans 14 residues. The germline CDR1 and CDR2 sequences are MDHEN and SYDVKM. V lost 7 bases and J lost 6, with 19 bases in between. CDR3 sequence (DNA): TGTGCCAGCAAAGACTCTGGCCTCCCCGCCGAGCAGTACTTC. The encoded protein is CASKDSGLPAEQYF.

V gene TRBV5-6 combines with J gene TRBJ2-5; 7 nucleotides agree with TRBD1. Germline loops: CDR1 SGHDT, CDR2 YYEEEE. The CDR3 extends over 14 amino acids. The V segment lost 0 bases and the J segment 3 bases; nucleotides outside the gene matches: 2. The CDR3 loop reads CASSLAQGEETQYF. CDR3 nucleotides: TGTGCCAGCAGCTTGGCTCAGGGGGAAGAGACCCAGTACTTC.

A note on this clone: The same CDR3 arises from other DNA sequences in this sample as well. V gene TRBV5-4 combines with J gene TRBJ1-2, with D unclear. Trimming took off 2 bases at V and 10 bases at J, with 9 bases between the two ends. The germline gives CDR1 SGHNT, CDR2 YYREEE (reference sequence). This CDR3 is built from 11 residues. The CDR3 bases are TGTGCCAGCAGCTTTGTATCAGACTACACCTTC. This encodes CASSFVSDYTF.

This CDR3 is CASSQGDFANYEQYF. The CDR3 bases are TGTGCCAGCAGCCAAGGGGACTTCGCCAATTACGAGCAGTACTTC. The rearrangement links TRBV14 to TRBJ2-7; a possible D gene is TRBD2 (6 bases). Between the trimmed V and J ends, which lost 1 base and 4 bases, there was a span of 14 bases. CDR3 length: 15 amino acids. Germline CDR1 reads SGHDN; CDR2 reads FVKESK.

This clone was seen a handful of times. The chain combines TRBV28 with TRBJ2-1; 7 bases are a match to TRBD2. Germline V gene data show CDR1 as MDHEN and CDR2 as SYDVKM. The CDR3 covers 15 residues. With V trimmed by 3 bases and J by 8 bases, 10 bases remained unmatched. CDR3 in DNA: TGTGCCAGCAGTTTGTTGGCGGGAGCCAGCGATGAGCAGTTCTTC. It yields the protein CASSLLAGASDEQFF. Based on the CDR3 plus reference TRBV28 and TRBJ2-1, the full variable domain is DVKVTQSSRYLVKRTGEKVFLECVQDMDHENMFWYRQDPGLGLRLIYFSYDVKMKEKGDIPEGYSVSREKKERFSLILESASTNQTSMYLCASSLLAGASDEQFFGPGTRLTVL.

V and J are TRBV4-1 and TRBJ2-7, with 8 bases fitting TRBD2. The CDR3 has 16 residues. The trim removed 2 bases at V and 1 base at J, leaving 7 bases unmatched. CDR1 is MGHRA, CDR2 YSYEKL, per germline. CDR3 bases: TGCGCCAGCAGCCAACAAAGCGGGAGTGGTTCCTACGAGCAGTACTTC. As protein: CASSQQSGSGSYEQYF.

DNA of the CDR3: TGTGCCAGCAGCATTTCTCTAACAGGCGAGCAGTACTTC. Translation: CASSISLTGEQYF. The gene calls are TRBV11-2 and TRBJ2-7, with a tentative D call TRBD1 (5 bases). Germline CDR1 is SGHAT and CDR2 is FQNNGV. V was cut by 5 bases and J by 6 bases, with 14 bases left in between. This CDR3 has 13 amino acids.

This clone has a handful of counts. The V and J genes are TRBV18 and TRBJ2-3; 9 nucleotides align to TRBD1. CDR1 is KGHSH and CDR2 is LQKENI in the germline V gene. After removal of 1 base from V and 0 bases from J, the junction contained 2 bases not matched to a gene. This CDR3 comprises 16 residues. CDR3: CASSPRGTGSTDTQYF. CDR3 nucleotides: TGTGCCAGCTCACCACGGGGGACAGGGAGCACAGATACGCAGTATTTT.

This clone was seen only once. This sequence joins TRBV5-4 and TRBJ1-5, with D possibly being TRBD1 (5 bases). Trimming shortened V by 0 bases and J by 8 bases, and 18 bases separated the two germline ends. The CDR3 extends over 16 amino acids. The germline gives CDR1 SGHNT, CDR2 YYREEE (reference sequence). The CDR3 here is CASSLAPGSGLEPQHF. The CDR3 coding sequence is TGTGCCAGCAGCTTGGCCCCTGGGTCAGGGTTGGAGCCCCAGCATTTT.

This clone was observed a single time. The J gene is TRBJ1-3, the V gene TRBV28; a weak D match, TRBD1 (5 bases). The ends were cut back, 0 bases at V and 0 bases at J, with 6 bases in the middle. This CDR3 contains 15 residues. Germline assignment: CDR1 MDHEN and CDR2 SYDVKM. CDR3 nucleotide sequence: TGTGCCAGCAGTTTATGGGGGGGCTCTGGAAACACCATATATTTT. Amino acid sequence: CASSLWGGSGNTIYF.

CDR3 DNA sequence: TGTGCCAGCCGTTCGGAAATAGCGGGTCGTTCCACAGATACGCAGTATTTT. It specifies CASRSEIAGRSTDTQYF. The rearrangement joins TRBV28 to TRBJ2-3; TRBD2 matches 7 bases. V lost 8 bases and J lost 2; bases outside the gene matches: 16. Germline V gene data show CDR1 as MDHEN and CDR2 as SYDVKM. CDR3 length: 17 residues.

The V gene is TRBV10-3, the J gene TRBJ2-1; D remains ambiguous. Per germline, CDR1 ENHRY and CDR2 SYGVKD. The CDR3 consists of 12 residues. The V and J ends lost 2 bases and 5 bases respectively, with 4 bases between them. The CDR3 is CAISESHNEQFF. CDR3 DNA sequence: TGTGCCATCAGTGAGAGCCACAATGAGCAGTTCTTC.

The chain carries TRBV10-3 and TRBJ2-1, with 11 bases matching TRBD1. The CDR3 is 13 amino acids. Germline-derived CDR1 and CDR2 are ENHRY and SYGVKD. V was pared by 8 bases and J by 9 bases, with 6 bases of the junction left unmatched. Here the CDR3 DNA reads TGTGCCATCGGACAGGGGGCTGGAAGTGAGCAGTTCTTC. It specifies CAIGQGAGSEQFF.

The chain combines TRBV27 with TRBJ2-2, with TRBD2 matching 11 bases. With V trimmed by 3 bases and J by 2 bases, 5 bases remained unmatched. Germline V CDR1 and CDR2: MNHEY, SMNVEV (reference sequence). The CDR3 length is 17 residues. For the CDR3, the DNA is TGTGCCAGCAGTTTGGTTAGCGGGAGGGGAAACACCGGGGAGCTGTTTTTT. Protein sequence: CASSLVSGRGNTGELFF.

V usage is TRBV18 and J usage is TRBJ2-3, with unresolved D. The CDR3 has 15 residues. CDR1 is KGHSH, CDR2 LQKENI, per germline. V was trimmed by 2 bases and J by 0 bases, leaving 9 bases between them. CDR3 bases: TGTGCCAGCTCACCAGTCATAACTAGCACAGATACGCAGTATTTT. Encoded protein: CASSPVITSTDTQYF.